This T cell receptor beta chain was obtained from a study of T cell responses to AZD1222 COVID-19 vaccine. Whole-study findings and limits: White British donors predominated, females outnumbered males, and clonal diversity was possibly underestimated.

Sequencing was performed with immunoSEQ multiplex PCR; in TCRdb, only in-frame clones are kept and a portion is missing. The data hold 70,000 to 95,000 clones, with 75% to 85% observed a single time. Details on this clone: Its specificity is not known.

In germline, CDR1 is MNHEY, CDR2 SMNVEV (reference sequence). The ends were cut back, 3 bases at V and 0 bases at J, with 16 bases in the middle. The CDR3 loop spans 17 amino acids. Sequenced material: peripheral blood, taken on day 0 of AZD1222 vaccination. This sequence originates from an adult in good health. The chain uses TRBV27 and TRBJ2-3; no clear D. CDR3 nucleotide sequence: TGTGCCAGCAGTTTCCTACGGGTAGATCCTAGCACAGATACGCAGTATTTT. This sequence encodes CASSFLRVDPSTDTQYF.